This T cell receptor (beta chain) was found in a study of cytomegalovirus exposure and HLA in healthy donors. Study context: The 600 to 800 first-cohort repertoires shared a platform with the 130 or so validation repertoires, as reported in a later analysis. General study points: The listing of approximately 160 TCR beta chains classed them as cytomegalovirus-associated.

A word on this clone: Its antigen is undetermined.

Assay: immunoSEQ multiplex PCR; the TCRdb copy retains only in-frame clones and omits some. The sample has 95,000 to 150,000 clones; about 85% are singletons. CDR3 length: 15 amino acids. J was trimmed by 2 bases and V by 4 bases; bases with no gene match: 8. CDR1 is SGDLS and CDR2 is YYNGEE in the germline V gene. The donors were members of the validation cohort, which comprised 120 subjects and was separate from the first cohort of more than 500 subjects. The TCR originated in a woman aged 30 to 39 in good health and CMV-seronegative. The sequenced sample was PBMCs. The gene calls are TRBV9 and TRBJ2-7, with 8 bases aligning to TRBD2. CDR3 bases: TGTGCCAGCAGCCCGATGGCGGGGGGCCCCTACGAGCAGTACTTC. Protein: CASSPMAGGPYEQYF. The variable domain in full, completed from reference TRBV9 and TRBJ2-7, reads DSGVTQTPKHLITATGQRVTLRCSPRSGDLSVYWYQQSLDQGLQFLIQYYNGEERAKGNILERFSAQQFPDLHSELNLSSLELGDSALYFCASSPMAGGPYEQYFGPGTRLTVT.